This note documents a single T cell receptor beta chain sequence. Its specificity is unknown. It was by 5'RACE template switching with UMIs that TCR beta cDNA was made. One entry per CDR3 protein, without DNA, is what TCRdb gives after re-calling the 5' RACE reads. This sample contains hundreds of thousands of distinct CDR3 sequences. The data are from a study of T cells expressing NK-cell markers. Looking at the study overall: From sorted CD3+CD56+NKG2C+, CD3+CD56+NKG2C- and CD3+CD56-NKG2C+ T cells came the TCR beta repertoires. The sequencing cohort of eight donors included seven HCMV-seropositive individuals and one seronegative individual. Study-level points and caveats: It is unclear if expanded NKG2C-expressing clones target HCMV antigens.

Germline V CDR1 and CDR2: SGHTA, FQGNSA. CDR3 length: 14 residues. The chain uses TRBV7-2 and TRBJ2-1. The clonotype comes from a man aged 18 to 35 in good health. The sequenced sample consisted of blood T cells: a sorted CD56 or NKG2C T cell subset, CD4+ or CD8+ T cells, or bulk PBMC T cells (not recorded which). The CDR3 region is CASSRSGFTNEQFF.